This T cell receptor (beta chain) was sequenced in a study of metastatic and nonmetastatic thyroid tumors. Turning to the study itself: The study looked at repertoires side by side in blood and in tumor or nodule tissue from malignant and benign thyroid patients.

All patients were untreated before thyroid surgery. Original data processing: The study's classifier, a distant-metastasis tool for papillary thyroid cancer, was built using CDR3 differences across clinicopathological groups. MiXCR reprocessed the PCR reads for TCRdb. The V and J calls here are based on TCRdb, not the publication. The sample has tens of thousands of clones, around 12% seen once. This CDR3 is built from 15 residues. V lost 1 base and J lost 2, with 12 bases in between. Germline CDR1 LNHNV, CDR2 YYDKDF (reference sequence). At least ten counts were recorded for this clone. The V and J genes are TRBV15 and TRBJ2-7, with D tentatively TRBD2 (6 bases). The origin of this receptor is a female donor with papillary thyroid cancer or a benign thyroid nodule (not recorded which). Some clones in this sample may be carry-over from other donors' samples. The sample comprised tumor tissue. CDR3: CATSRAGGTAYEQYF. CDR3 DNA sequence: TGTGCCACCAGCAGAGCAGGCGGGACGGCCTACGAGCAGTACTTC.